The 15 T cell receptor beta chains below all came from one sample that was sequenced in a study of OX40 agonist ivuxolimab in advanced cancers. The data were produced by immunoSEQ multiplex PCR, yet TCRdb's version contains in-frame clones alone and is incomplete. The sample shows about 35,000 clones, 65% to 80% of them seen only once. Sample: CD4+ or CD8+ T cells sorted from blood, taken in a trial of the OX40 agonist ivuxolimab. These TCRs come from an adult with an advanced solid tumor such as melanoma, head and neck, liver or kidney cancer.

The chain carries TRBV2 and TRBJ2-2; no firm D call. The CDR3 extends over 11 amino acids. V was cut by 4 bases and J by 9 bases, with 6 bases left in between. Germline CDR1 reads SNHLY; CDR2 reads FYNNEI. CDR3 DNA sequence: TGTGCCAGCAGTGGGGCTCGGGAGCTGTTTTTT. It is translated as CASSGARELFF.

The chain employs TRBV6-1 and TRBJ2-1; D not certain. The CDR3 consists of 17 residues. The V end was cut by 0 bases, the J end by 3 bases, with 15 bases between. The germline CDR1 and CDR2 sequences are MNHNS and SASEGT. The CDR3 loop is CASSEAVYWANYNEQFF. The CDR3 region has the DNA TGTGCCAGCAGTGAAGCAGTATATTGGGCTAACTACAATGAGCAGTTCTTC.

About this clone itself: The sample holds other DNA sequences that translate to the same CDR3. DNA for the CDR3: TGTGCCAGCTCGCCCCGGGTAGATACGCAGTATTTT. Amino acid sequence: CASSPRVDTQYF. The chain uses TRBV18 and TRBJ2-3; D uncertain. This CDR3 contains 12 residues. Germline values: CDR1 KGHSH, CDR2 LQKENI. Trimming removed 6 bases at V and 5 bases at J, with 9 bases between.

The CDR3 reads CASSAGSASEQYF. CDR3 coding DNA: TGCGCCAGCAGTGCAGGTAGCGCGTCCGAGCAGTACTTC. The gene calls are TRBV10-2 and TRBJ2-7; the D gene is possibly TRBD2 (5 bases). Per germline, CDR1 WSHSY and CDR2 SAAADI. With 4 bases removed from V and 6 bases from J, the gap between germline ends came to 13 bases. This CDR3 is 13 amino acids long.

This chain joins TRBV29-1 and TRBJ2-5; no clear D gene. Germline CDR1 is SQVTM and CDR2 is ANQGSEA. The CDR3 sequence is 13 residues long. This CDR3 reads CTSAFWGGETQYF. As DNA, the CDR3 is TGCACCTCAGCCTTTTGGGGTGGAGAGACCCAGTACTTC.

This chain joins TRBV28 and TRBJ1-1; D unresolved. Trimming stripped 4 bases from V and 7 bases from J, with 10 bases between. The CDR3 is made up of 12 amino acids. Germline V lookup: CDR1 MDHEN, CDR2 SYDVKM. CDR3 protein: CASSSVQREAFF. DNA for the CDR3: TGTGCCAGCAGTTCGGTACAACGTGAAGCTTTCTTT.

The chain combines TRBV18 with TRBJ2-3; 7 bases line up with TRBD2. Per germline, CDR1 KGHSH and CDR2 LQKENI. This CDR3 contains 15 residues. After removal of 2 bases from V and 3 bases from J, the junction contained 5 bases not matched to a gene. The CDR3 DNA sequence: TGTGCCAGCTCACCAAAGCAGGGAGGGACAGATACGCAGTATTTT. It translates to CASSPKQGGTDTQYF. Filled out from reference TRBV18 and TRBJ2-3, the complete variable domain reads NAGVMQNPRHLVRRRGQEARLRCSPMKGHSHVYWYRQLPEEGLKFMVYLQKENIIDESGMPKERFSAEFPKEGPSILRIQQVVRGDSAAYFCASSPKQGGTDTQYFGPGTRLTVL.

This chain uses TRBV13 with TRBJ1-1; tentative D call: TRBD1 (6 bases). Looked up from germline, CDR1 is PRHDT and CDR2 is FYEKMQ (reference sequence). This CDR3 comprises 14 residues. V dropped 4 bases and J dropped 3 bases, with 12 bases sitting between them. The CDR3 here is CASSSHAGDTEAFF. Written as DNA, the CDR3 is TGTGCCAGCAGCTCGCACGCAGGGGACACTGAAGCTTTCTTT.

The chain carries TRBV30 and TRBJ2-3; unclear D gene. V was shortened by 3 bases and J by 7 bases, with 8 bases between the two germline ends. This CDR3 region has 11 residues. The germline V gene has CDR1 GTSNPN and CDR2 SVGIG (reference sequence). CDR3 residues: CAWRPEYTQYF. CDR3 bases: TGTGCCTGGAGACCGGAATATACGCAGTATTTT.

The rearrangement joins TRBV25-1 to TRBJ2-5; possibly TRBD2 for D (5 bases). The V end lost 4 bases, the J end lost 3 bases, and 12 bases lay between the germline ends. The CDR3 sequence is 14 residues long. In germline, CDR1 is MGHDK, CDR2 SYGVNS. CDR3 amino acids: CASSVTRRKETQYF. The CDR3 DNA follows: TGTGCCAGCAGTGTTACTAGGAGGAAAGAGACCCAGTACTTC.

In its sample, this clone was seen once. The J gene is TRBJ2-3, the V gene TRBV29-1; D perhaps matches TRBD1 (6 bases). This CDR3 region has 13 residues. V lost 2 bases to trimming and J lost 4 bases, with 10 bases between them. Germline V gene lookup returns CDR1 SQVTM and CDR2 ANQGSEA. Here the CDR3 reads CSVERGISDTQYF. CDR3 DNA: TGCAGCGTTGAAAGGGGGATATCAGATACGCAGTATTTT.

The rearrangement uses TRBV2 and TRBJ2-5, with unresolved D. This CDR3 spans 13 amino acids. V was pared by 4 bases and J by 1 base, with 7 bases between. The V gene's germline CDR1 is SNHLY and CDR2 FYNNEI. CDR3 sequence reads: CASSAAGQETQYF. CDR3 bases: TGTGCCAGCAGTGCCGCCGGCCAAGAGACCCAGTACTTC.

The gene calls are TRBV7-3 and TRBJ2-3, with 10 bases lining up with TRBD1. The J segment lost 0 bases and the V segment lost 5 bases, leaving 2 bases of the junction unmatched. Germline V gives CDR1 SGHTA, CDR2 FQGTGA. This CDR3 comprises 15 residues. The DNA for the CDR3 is TGTGCCAGCAGCACGGGACAGGGGAGCACAGATACGCAGTATTTT. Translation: CASSTGQGSTDTQYF.

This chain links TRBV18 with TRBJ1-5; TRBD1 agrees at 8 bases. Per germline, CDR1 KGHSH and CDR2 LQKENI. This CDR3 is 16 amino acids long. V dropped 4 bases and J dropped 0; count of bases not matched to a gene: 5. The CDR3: CASSQNGQGSNQPQHF. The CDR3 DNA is TGTGCCAGCTCACAGAACGGACAGGGTAGCAATCAGCCCCAGCATTTT.

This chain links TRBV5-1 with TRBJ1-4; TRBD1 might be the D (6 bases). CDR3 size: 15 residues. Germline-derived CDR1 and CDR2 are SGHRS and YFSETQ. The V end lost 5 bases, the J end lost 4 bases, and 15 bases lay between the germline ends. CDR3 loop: CASRPLGQINEKLFF. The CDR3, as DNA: TGCGCCAGCAGGCCGCTAGGACAGATTAATGAAAAACTGTTTTTT. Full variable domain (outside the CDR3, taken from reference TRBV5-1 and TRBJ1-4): KAGVTQTPRYLIKTRGQQVTLSCSPISGHRSVSWYQQTPGQGLQFLFEYFSETQRNKGNFPGRFSGRQFSNSRSEMNVSTLELGDSALYLCASRPLGQINEKLFFGSGTQLSVL.